The clone carrying this T cell receptor beta chain was picked up many times. The data were taken from a study of identical twins. TCRdb processed the 5' RACE reads anew with MiXCR; each CDR3 protein has one entry. The sample lists 400,000 to 550,000 distinct CDR3 sequences, approximately 22% occurring once. The germline gives CDR1 SGHRS, CDR2 YFSETQ. The CDR3 is 13 amino acids. The trim removed 6 bases at V and 3 bases at J, leaving 2 bases unmatched. The sample also formed part of further work on T cells expressing NK-cell markers. Per that study: It was sorted CD3+CD56-NKG2C+, CD3+CD56+NKG2C- and CD3+CD56+NKG2C+ T cells that provided the TCR beta repertoires. HCMV seropositivity characterized most of the eight sequenced donors, and seronegativity one. Among CD8+ T cells from over 5 donors, dominant NKG2C+ clonotypes accounted for about 1.0-7.5%. The CD3+CD56-NKG2C+ fraction of a few donors was also led by these clonotypes.

The sample taken for sequencing was CD4+ T cells sorted from blood. The chain uses TRBV5-1 and TRBJ2-3, with 9 bases aligning to TRBD2. The clonotype comes from a woman aged 18-35 years in good health. CDR3: CASKRGATDTQYF. In nucleotides, the CDR3 is TGCGCCAGCAAGCGGGGGGCTACAGATACGCAGTATTTT.